These 29 T cell receptor beta chains came from one sample sequenced in a study of T-cell memory formation after mild COVID-19. TCRdb redid the calling of the 5' RACE reads with MiXCR, one entry per CDR3 protein. The table shows more than 120,000 distinct CDR3 sequences, with under 25% occurring only once. Sequencing was performed on PBMCs or a T cell subset sorted from them (not recorded which). Every receptor here comes from an adult woman who had mild COVID-19 (a few samples of this study predate the infection). Cell type and time point are not known.

The chain couples TRBV29-1 to TRBJ1-2; D is unresolved. From germline, CDR1 is SQVTM and CDR2 ANQGSEA. Deletions cut 5 bases from V and 4 bases from J, with 8 bases between. The CDR3 consists of 11 residues. The CDR3 spells CSVLSSYGYTF. In DNA form, the CDR3 reads TGCAGCGTTTTGAGTTCCTATGGCTACACCTTC.

This clonotype was picked up many times. The J gene is TRBJ2-1, the V gene TRBV5-1; 8 nucleotides match TRBD1. This CDR3 has 16 amino acids. Germline assignment: CDR1 SGHRS and CDR2 YFSETQ. Germline trimming cut 6 bases from V and 0 bases from J; bases unmatched to any gene: 8. In DNA, the CDR3 is TGCGCCAGCAATCAGGGGGCTCCAAGCTCCTACAATGAGCAGTTCTTC. It yields the protein CASNQGAPSSYNEQFF.

The genes are TRBV12-3 or TRBV12-4 and TRBJ2-7, with 9 bases lining up with TRBD2. Trimming removed 5 bases from V and 1 base from J; junction bases left unmatched: 9. This CDR3 region has 16 residues. CDR3 bases: TGTGCCAGCAGTCCGCTTGGTAGCGGGGGATCCTACGAGCAGTACTTC. Translated: CASSPLGSGGSYEQYF.

This clonotype occurred a few times. V usage is TRBV29-1 and J usage is TRBJ1-1; unclear D gene. The V gene's germline CDR1 is SQVTM and CDR2 ANQGSEA. This CDR3 is 11 amino acids long. Trimming took off 4 bases at V and 0 bases at J, with 3 bases between the two ends. Here the CDR3 reads CSVGVNTEAFF. CDR3 in DNA: TGCAGCGTTGGGGTGAACACTGAAGCTTTCTTT.

This clonotype was observed a handful of times. In nucleotides, the CDR3 is TGTGCCAGCAGTTTCCAGGGATTTAACTATGGCTACACCTTC. Amino acids: CASSFQGFNYGYTF. This chain links TRBV12-3 or TRBV12-4 with TRBJ1-2, with D perhaps matching TRBD1 (5 bases). V was clipped by 3 bases and J by 1 base, with 9 bases between them. This CDR3 is built from 14 residues.

There are a few counts of this clonotype. The chain links TRBV6-5 to TRBJ1-1, with a possible D match to TRBD1 (5 bases). V lost 7 bases, J lost 1 base, and 13 bases lay in between. The germline V gene has CDR1 MNHEY and CDR2 SVGAGI. The CDR3 is 14 amino acids. CDR3 bases: TGTGCCAGCAACTCAGGGTGGTCGAACACTGAAGCTTTCTTT. This codes for CASNSGWSNTEAFF.

A few counts support this clonotype. The DNA for the CDR3 is TGTGCCAGCAGTGTCTATTTGAGACACGACCCCTTCTACGAGCAGTACTTC. Its protein product is CASSVYLRHDPFYEQYF. The genes are TRBV12-3 or TRBV12-4 and TRBJ2-7; D call uncertain. The CDR3 is 17 amino acids. Trimming removed 5 bases at V and 3 bases at J, with 23 bases between.

The rearrangement joins TRBV20-1 to TRBJ2-7; D is undetermined. Germline V lookup: CDR1 DFQATT, CDR2 SNEGSKA (reference sequence). The CDR3 loop spans 14 amino acids. Trimming removed 0 bases at V and 0 bases at J, with 9 bases between. The CDR3 DNA is TGCAGTGCTAGAGATTGGCAGAGCTCCTACGAGCAGTACTTC. It specifies CSARDWQSSYEQYF.

This chain uses TRBV7-9 with TRBJ2-2; possible D gene TRBD2, 5 bases. CDR3 length: 14 residues. The germline CDR1 and CDR2 sequences are SEHNR and FQNEAQ (reference sequence). The V and J ends lost 5 bases and 6 bases respectively, with 13 bases between them. In DNA, the CDR3 is TGTGCCAGCAGCCTCTCGAGGACTTCCGGGGAGCTGTTTTTT. It translates to CASSLSRTSGELFF. Filled out from reference TRBV7-9 and TRBJ2-2, the complete variable domain reads DTGVSQNPRHKITKRGQNVTFRCDPISEHNRLYWYRQTLGQGPEFLTYFQNEAQLEKSRLLSDRFSAERPKGSFSTLEIQRTEQGDSAMYLCASSLSRTSGELFFGEGSRLTVL.

This clonotype was detected a few times. The chain is built from TRBV4-1 and TRBJ2-3, with D tentatively TRBD1 (5 bases). V dropped 4 bases and J dropped 3 bases, with 17 bases sitting between them. This CDR3 comprises 16 residues. In germline, CDR1 is MGHRA, CDR2 YSYEKL. CDR3 region: CASSLRVGQGTDTQYF. CDR3 bases: TGCGCCAGCAGCCTAAGGGTAGGGCAGGGAACAGATACGCAGTATTTT.

This clonotype was picked up a small number of times. V and J are TRBV6-2 or TRBV6-3 and TRBJ2-1; 8 positions match TRBD2. Trimming took 10 bases from V and 5 from J; bases not matched to a gene: 7. From germline, CDR1 is MNHEY and CDR2 SVGEGT. This CDR3 contains 13 residues. This chain's CDR3 is CATKAGADNEQFF. For the CDR3, the DNA is TGTGCCACCAAAGCGGGAGCGGACAATGAGCAGTTCTTC.

J is TRBJ1-1 and V is TRBV18; possibly TRBD1 for D (6 bases). Trimming left V 6 bases short and J 4 bases short, with 15 bases between. The germline gives CDR1 KGHSH, CDR2 LQKENI. CDR3 size: 14 residues. The CDR3 sequence is CASSPGGGGTEAFF. The CDR3 nucleotides read TGTGCCAGCTCCCCGGGAGGGGGTGGCACTGAAGCTTTCTTT.

This chain joins TRBV5-1 and TRBJ2-7, with D unclear. Germline V CDR1 and CDR2: SGHRS, YFSETQ. Trimming pared 4 bases from V and 2 bases from J, leaving 10 bases between. This CDR3 region has 13 residues. The CDR3 here is CASSRTMPYEQYF. In DNA form, the CDR3 reads TGCGCCAGCAGCCGGACGATGCCCTACGAGCAGTACTTC.

This clonotype came up a few times. The rearrangement uses TRBV15 and TRBJ1-6; D gene ambiguous. V lost 0 bases, J lost 10 bases, and 13 bases lay in between. The CDR3 consists of 15 residues. Germline V gene data show CDR1 as LNHNV and CDR2 as YYDKDF (reference sequence). DNA of the CDR3: TGTGCCACCAGCAGAGATCAGGTTGGGAGCTCACCCCTCCACTTT. Its translation is CATSRDQVGSSPLHF.

Here the CDR3 reads CASSATSGGASDTQYF. The DNA for the CDR3 is TGTGCCAGCAGTGCAACTAGCGGGGGGGCCTCAGATACGCAGTATTTT. This chain connects TRBV6-1 to TRBJ2-3; the match to TRBD2 covers 13 bases. Looked up from germline, CDR1 is MNHNS and CDR2 is SASEGT. This CDR3 is built from 16 residues. V lost 4 bases to trimming and J lost 4 bases; unmatched junction nucleotides: 5.

This clonotype was seen only a few times. The V call is TRBV24-1, the J call TRBJ2-2; 10 nucleotides match TRBD1. Per the germline V gene, CDR1 is KGHDR and CDR2 is SFDVKD. After removal of 9 bases from V and 3 bases from J, the junction contained 12 bases not matched to a gene. The CDR3 contains 17 residues. The CDR3 here is CATRKHTGTGDTGELFF. The CDR3, as DNA: TGTGCCACCCGCAAACATACCGGGACAGGGGACACCGGGGAGCTGTTTTTT.

V and J are TRBV6-6 and TRBJ2-7, with D perhaps TRBD1 (8 bases). Germline V lookup: CDR1 MNHNY, CDR2 SVGAGI (reference sequence). V dropped 6 bases and J dropped 5 bases, with 17 bases sitting between them. The CDR3 extends over 14 amino acids. Here the CDR3 reads CASRTTGEGHEQYF. CDR3 DNA sequence: TGTGCCAGCAGAACGACAGGGGAGGGCCACGAGCAGTACTTC.

V and J are TRBV2 and TRBJ2-7; D unresolved. Trimming stripped 4 bases from V and 1 base from J, with 11 bases between. This CDR3 spans 14 amino acids. Germline V gene sequence: CDR1 SNHLY, CDR2 FYNNEI. The CDR3 bases are TGTGCCAGCAGTGGGGGTAGAATTTCCTACGAGCAGTACTTC. Translated: CASSGGRISYEQYF.

V gene TRBV30 combines with J gene TRBJ1-1, with D possibly TRBD1 on 5 matching bases. The germline V gene has CDR1 GTSNPN and CDR2 SVGIG (reference sequence). Trimming left V 3 bases short and J 0 bases short, with 11 bases between. The CDR3 runs 14 residues. CDR3 region: CAWSENRMNTEAFF. The CDR3 coding sequence is TGTGCCTGGAGCGAAAACAGGATGAACACTGAAGCTTTCTTT.

The genes are TRBV5-1 and TRBJ2-1; 12 bases align to TRBD2. Germline CDR1 is SGHRS and CDR2 is YFSETQ. This CDR3 comprises 17 residues. Trimming at V came to 4 bases and at J to 4 bases, leaving 9 bases not matched to a gene. CDR3 sequence (DNA): TGCGCCAGCAGCACGGCGACTAGCGGGGGACCTTACAATGAGCAGTTCTTC. It encodes CASSTATSGGPYNEQFF.

This clonotype appeared many times. The gene calls are TRBV7-3 and TRBJ2-1; D may be TRBD2 (5 bases). Germline V gives CDR1 SGHTA, CDR2 FQGTGA. This CDR3 spans 13 amino acids. The V end lost 5 bases, the J end lost 5 bases, and 10 bases lay between the germline ends. CDR3 protein: CASSLTRDNEQFF. The DNA for the CDR3 is TGTGCCAGCAGCCTGACGCGGGACAATGAGCAGTTCTTC.

The chain carries TRBV20-1 and TRBJ1-2; tentative D call: TRBD1 (5 bases). Germline assignment: CDR1 DFQATT and CDR2 SNEGSKA (reference sequence). CDR3 size: 12 residues. V was clipped by 2 bases and J by 4 bases, with 8 bases between them. CDR3 sequence reads: CSARRQGYGYTF. CDR3 DNA: TGCAGTGCTAGAAGGCAGGGCTATGGCTACACCTTC.

This chain links TRBV13 with TRBJ2-7; no clear D. The V gene's germline CDR1 is PRHDT and CDR2 FYEKMQ (reference sequence). Trimming took off 5 bases at V and 7 bases at J, with 9 bases between the two ends. The CDR3 has 11 amino acids. The CDR3 loop is CASSLVDEQYF. The CDR3 bases are TGTGCCAGCAGCCTCGTGGATGAGCAGTACTTC. The full variable domain, completed using reference TRBV13 and TRBJ2-7, is AAGVIQSPRHLIKEKRETATLKCYPIPRHDTVYWYQQGPGQDPQFLISFYEKMQSDKGSIPDRFSAQQFSDYHSELNMSSLELGDSALYFCASSLVDEQYFGPGTRLTVT.

This clonotype was seen more than once but under ten times. The chain couples TRBV29-1 to TRBJ1-1, with D unresolved. Germline lookup yields CDR1 SQVTM and CDR2 ANQGSEA. The V gene lost 7 bases and the J gene lost 2 bases, with 14 bases spanning the gap. The CDR3 is made up of 13 amino acids. The CDR3 protein is CSGGDTANTEAFF. In nucleotides, the CDR3 is TGCAGCGGTGGGGATACAGCTAACACTGAAGCTTTCTTT.

The rearrangement links TRBV5-1 to TRBJ2-5; 8 nucleotides agree with TRBD1. Germline lookup yields CDR1 SGHRS and CDR2 YFSETQ. This CDR3 has 17 residues. The ends lost 3 bases at V and 5 bases at J; junction bases unmatched: 15. The CDR3 spells CASSSTGQGYTRETQYF. CDR3 DNA: TGCGCCAGCAGCTCCACCGGACAGGGCTATACGCGGGAGACCCAGTACTTC.

The chain is built from TRBV4-3 and TRBJ2-5; D might be TRBD1 (5 bases). With 2 bases removed from V and 7 bases from J, the gap between germline ends came to 11 bases. The CDR3 runs to 13 residues. Germline lookup yields CDR1 LGHNA and CDR2 YSLEER. CDR3 region: CASSQPPTGTQYF. Here the CDR3 DNA reads TGCGCCAGCAGCCAACCACCCACAGGGACCCAGTACTTC.

This clonotype was seen only a few times. The gene calls are TRBV6-5 and TRBJ2-7; no firm D call. V lost 8 bases to trimming and J lost 3 bases, with 5 bases between them. CDR1 MNHEY and CDR2 SVGAGI come from the germline V gene. The CDR3 consists of 10 residues. CDR3 coding DNA: TGTGCCAGCGGATACTACGAGCAGTACTTC. Amino acids: CASGYYEQYF.

The J gene is TRBJ2-5, the V gene TRBV12-3 or TRBV12-4; no definite D call. Trimming took off 3 bases at V and 5 bases at J, with 10 bases between the two ends. The CDR3 has 13 residues. The CDR3 is CASSLGFTETQYF. The CDR3 DNA reads as TGTGCCAGCAGTTTGGGGTTTACGGAGACCCAGTACTTC.

This chain joins TRBV30 and TRBJ2-3, with D possibly being TRBD1 (6 bases). The CDR3 covers 12 residues. V shed 0 bases and J shed 7 bases, with 8 bases lying between them. Looked up from germline, CDR1 is GTSNPN and CDR2 is SVGIG (reference sequence). The CDR3 loop reads CAWSVQGNTQYF. CDR3 sequence (DNA): TGTGCCTGGAGTGTCCAGGGGAATACGCAGTATTTT.